The rows below give T cell receptor beta chains drawn from one sample of a study of blood T cell repertoires in COVID-19. Clones were read by immunoSEQ multiplex PCR, and TCRdb kept only the in-frame ones, dropping some. The profile shows roughly 170,000 clones, over 75% of them singletons. The sample comprised peripheral blood. The receptors were gathered from a woman aged 70-85 years with acute or convalescent COVID-19. The CDR3 runs from the conserved cysteine through the conserved F or W. D genes are given only for firm matches. Clone size is given for some rows only: seen once, a few or many times, or a class if the clone is expanded.

V	size	J	D	CDR3	DNA
TRBV7-2	-	TRBJ1-5	-	CASSLSAGDNQPQHF	TGTGCCAGCAGCTTAAGTGCAGGGGACAATCAGCCCCAGCATTTT
TRBV28	few	TRBJ2-4	-	CASTSLGAGAKNIQYF	TGTGCCAGCACCTCGCTGGGGGCAGGGGCCAAAAACATTCAGTACTTC
TRBV13	-	TRBJ2-3	TRBD2	CASSLGLAGAADTQYF	TGTGCCAGCAGCTTAGGGCTAGCGGGAGCAGCGGATACGCAGTATTTT
TRBV19	-	TRBJ2-2	-	CASSSWTGTGELFF	TGTGCCAGTAGTTCCTGGACTGGCACCGGGGAGCTGTTTTTT
TRBV7-9	-	TRBJ2-7	TRBD1	CASSPGQGAPHEQYF	TGTGCCAGCAGTCCCGGACAGGGGGCTCCCCACGAGCAGTACTTC
TRBV29-1	-	TRBJ1-1	TRBD1	CSVLQGAEAFF	TGCAGCGTCCTCCAGGGGGCTGAAGCTTTCTTT
TRBV18	once	TRBJ2-5	-	CASSPSGVQETQYF	TGTGCCAGCTCACCATCGGGGGTTCAAGAGACCCAGTACTTC
TRBV28	-	TRBJ1-1	TRBD1	CASSLGQEGTEAFF	TGTGCCAGCAGCTTGGGACAGGAGGGGACTGAAGCTTTCTTT
TRBV10-1	-	TRBJ2-5	-	CASSDTAEETQYF	TGCGCCAGCAGTGACACCGCGGAAGAGACCCAGTACTTC
TRBV11-3	-	TRBJ2-7	TRBD1	CASSLRPGTGFDEQYF	TGTGCCAGCAGCTTAAGACCCGGGACAGGGTTCGACGAGCAGTACTTC